The 2 T cell receptor beta chains below were found in one sample sequenced in a study of radiotherapy plus CTLA-4 blockade in lung cancer. The data were produced by immunoSEQ multiplex PCR, yet TCRdb's version contains in-frame clones alone and is incomplete. This sample has about 28,000 clones, with over 75% found just once. The specimen comprised peripheral blood, sampled from a patient treated with radiotherapy plus ipilimumab. Every receptor here comes from a human donor with non-small cell lung cancer who had stable disease on radiotherapy plus ipilimumab.

The rearrangement joins TRBV5-4 to TRBJ2-5; D not resolved. Trimming took 0 bases from V and 1 from J, leaving 7 bases between them. The CDR3 sequence is 14 residues long. From germline, CDR1 is SGHNT and CDR2 YYREEE (reference sequence). CDR3 in amino acids: CASSLGVSQETQYF. As DNA, the CDR3 is TGTGCCAGCAGCTTGGGAGTCAGCCAAGAGACCCAGTACTTC.

V usage is TRBV2 and J usage is TRBJ1-2, with D maybe TRBD1 (6 bases). The CDR3 is 13 amino acids. Looked up from germline, CDR1 is SNHLY and CDR2 is FYNNEI. The germline V and J ends were trimmed by 7 bases and 7 bases, with 16 bases remaining between them. In DNA, the CDR3 is TGTGCCAGCACCCAAGGGAGGACAGCTGGCTACACCTTC. Translated, it gives CASTQGRTAGYTF.